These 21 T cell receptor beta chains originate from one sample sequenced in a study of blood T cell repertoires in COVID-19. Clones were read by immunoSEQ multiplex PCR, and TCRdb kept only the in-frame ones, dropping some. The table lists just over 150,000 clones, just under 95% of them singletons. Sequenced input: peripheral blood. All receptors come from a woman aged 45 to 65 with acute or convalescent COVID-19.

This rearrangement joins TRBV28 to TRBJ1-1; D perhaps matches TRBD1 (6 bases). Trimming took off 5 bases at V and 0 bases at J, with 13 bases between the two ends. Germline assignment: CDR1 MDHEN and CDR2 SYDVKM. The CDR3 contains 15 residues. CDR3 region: CASSAPGDMNTEAFF. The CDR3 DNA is TGTGCCAGCAGTGCACCAGGGGACATGAACACTGAAGCTTTCTTT.

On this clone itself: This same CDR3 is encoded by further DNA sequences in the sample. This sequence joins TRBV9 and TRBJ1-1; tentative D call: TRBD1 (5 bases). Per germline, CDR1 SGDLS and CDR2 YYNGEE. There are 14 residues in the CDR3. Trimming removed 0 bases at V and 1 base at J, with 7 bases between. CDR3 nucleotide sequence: TGTGCCAGCAGCGTAGGACAGAGGAACACTGAAGCTTTCTTT. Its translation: CASSVGQRNTEAFF.

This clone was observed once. The CDR3 DNA follows: TGTGCCAGCAGCTTAGGCGTGGGAGGGAATCAGCCCCAGCATTTT. The encoded protein is CASSLGVGGNQPQHF. The chain carries TRBV7-9 and TRBJ1-5; D call uncertain. The germline V and J ends were trimmed by 1 base and 4 bases, with 11 bases remaining between them. Germline CDR1 SEHNR, CDR2 FQNEAQ (reference sequence). The CDR3 runs 15 residues.

CDR3 bases: TGTGCCAGTAAACAGGGGAAAGGCCAGCCCCAGCATTTT. Amino acids: CASKQGKGQPQHF. The rearrangement uses TRBV19 and TRBJ1-5; TRBD1 matches at 7 bases. The V segment lost 7 bases and the J segment 7 bases; nucleotides outside the gene matches: 7. CDR1 and CDR2 (germline): LNHDA, SQIVND (reference sequence). The CDR3 has 13 amino acids.

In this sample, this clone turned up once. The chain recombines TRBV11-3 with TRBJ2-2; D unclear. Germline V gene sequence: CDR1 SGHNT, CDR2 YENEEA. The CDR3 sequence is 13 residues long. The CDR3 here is CAVDLRNTGELFF. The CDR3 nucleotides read TGTGCAGTCGACTTACGGAACACCGGGGAGCTGTTTTTT.

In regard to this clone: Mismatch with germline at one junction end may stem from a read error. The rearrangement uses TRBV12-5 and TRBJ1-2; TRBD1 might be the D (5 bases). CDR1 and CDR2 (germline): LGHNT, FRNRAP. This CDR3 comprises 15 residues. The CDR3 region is CASGLGPGANYGYTF. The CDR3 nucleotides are TGTGCTAGTGGGTTGGGGCCGGGAGCGAACTATGGCTACACCTTC. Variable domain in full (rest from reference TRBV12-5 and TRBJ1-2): DARVTQTPRHKVTEMGQEVTMRCQPILGHNTVFWYRQTMMQGLELLAYFRNRAPLDDSGMPKDRFSAEMPDATLATLKIQPSEPRDSAVYFCASGLGPGANYGYTFGSGTRLTVV.

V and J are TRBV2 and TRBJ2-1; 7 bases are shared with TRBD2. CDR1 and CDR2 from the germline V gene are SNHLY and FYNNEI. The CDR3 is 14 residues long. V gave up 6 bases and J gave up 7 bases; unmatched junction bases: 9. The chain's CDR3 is CASRRGGTTNEQFF. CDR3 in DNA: TGTGCCAGCAGGAGGGGAGGGACTACGAATGAGCAGTTCTTC.

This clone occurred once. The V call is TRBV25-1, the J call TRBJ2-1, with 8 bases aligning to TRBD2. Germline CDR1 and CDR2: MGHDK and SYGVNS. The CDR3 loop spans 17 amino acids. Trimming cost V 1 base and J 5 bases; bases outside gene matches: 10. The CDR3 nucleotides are TGTGCCAGCAGTGAATCCGGGAGGGGGGGTCGCGACAATGAGCAGTTCTTC. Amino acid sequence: CASSESGRGGRDNEQFF. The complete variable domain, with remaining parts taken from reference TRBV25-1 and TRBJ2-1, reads EADIYQTPRYLVIGTGKKITLECSQTMGHDKMYWYQQDPGMELHLIHYSYGVNSTEKGDLSSESTVSRIRTEHFPLTLESARPSHTSQYLCASSESGRGGRDNEQFFGPGTRLTVL.

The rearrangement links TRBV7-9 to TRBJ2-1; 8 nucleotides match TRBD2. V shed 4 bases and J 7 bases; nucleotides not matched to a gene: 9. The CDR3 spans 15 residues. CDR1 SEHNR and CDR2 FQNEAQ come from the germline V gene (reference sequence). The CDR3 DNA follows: TGTGCCAGCAGCTCCGGGAGGGAGCTGAGGAATGAGCAGTTCTTC. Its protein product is CASSSGRELRNEQFF.

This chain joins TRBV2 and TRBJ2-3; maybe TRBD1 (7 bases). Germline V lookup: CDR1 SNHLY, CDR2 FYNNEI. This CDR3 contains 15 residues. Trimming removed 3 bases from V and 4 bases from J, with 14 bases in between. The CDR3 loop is CASSEEGADADTQYF. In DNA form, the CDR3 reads TGTGCCAGCAGTGAGGAGGGGGCGGATGCAGATACGCAGTATTTT.

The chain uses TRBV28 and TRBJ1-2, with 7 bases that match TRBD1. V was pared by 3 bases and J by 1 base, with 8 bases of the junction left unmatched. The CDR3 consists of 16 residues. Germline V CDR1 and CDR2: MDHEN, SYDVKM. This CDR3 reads CASSFNIGDSNYGYTF. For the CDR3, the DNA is TGTGCCAGCAGTTTTAATATAGGGGACAGTAACTATGGCTACACCTTC.

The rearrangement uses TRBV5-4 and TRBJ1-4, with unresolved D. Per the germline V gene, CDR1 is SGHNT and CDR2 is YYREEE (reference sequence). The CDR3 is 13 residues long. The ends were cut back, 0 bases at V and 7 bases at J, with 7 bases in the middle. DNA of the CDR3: TGTGCCAGCAGCTTGGGGGCCGTTGAAAAACTGTTTTTT. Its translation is CASSLGAVEKLFF.

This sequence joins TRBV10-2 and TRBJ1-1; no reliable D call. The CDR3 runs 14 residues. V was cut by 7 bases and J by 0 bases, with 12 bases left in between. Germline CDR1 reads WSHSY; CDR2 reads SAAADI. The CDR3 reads CASMRVTVNTEAFF. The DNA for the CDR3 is TGCGCCAGCATGAGGGTTACCGTGAACACTGAAGCTTTCTTT.

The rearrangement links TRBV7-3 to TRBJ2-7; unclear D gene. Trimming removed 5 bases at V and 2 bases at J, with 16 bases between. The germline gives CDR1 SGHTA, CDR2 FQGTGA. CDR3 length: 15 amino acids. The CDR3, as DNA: TGTGCCAGCAGCATCCGTGCCTCTAACGCCTACGAGCAGTACTTC. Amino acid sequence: CASSIRASNAYEQYF.

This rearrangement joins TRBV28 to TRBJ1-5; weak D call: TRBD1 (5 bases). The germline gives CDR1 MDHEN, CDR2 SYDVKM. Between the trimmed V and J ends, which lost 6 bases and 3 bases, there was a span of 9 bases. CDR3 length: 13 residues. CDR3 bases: TGTGCCAGCAGCCGACAGAACAATCAGCCCCAGCATTTT. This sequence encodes CASSRQNNQPQHF.

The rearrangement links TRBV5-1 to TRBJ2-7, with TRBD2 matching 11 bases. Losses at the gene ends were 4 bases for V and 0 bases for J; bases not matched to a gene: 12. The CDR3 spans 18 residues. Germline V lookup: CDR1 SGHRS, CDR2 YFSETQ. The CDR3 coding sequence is TGCGCCAGCAGCCCGGGGGGACTAGCGGTTACGAGCTCCTACGAGCAGTACTTC. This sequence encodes CASSPGGLAVTSSYEQYF. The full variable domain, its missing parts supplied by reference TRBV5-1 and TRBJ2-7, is KAGVTQTPRYLIKTRGQQVTLSCSPISGHRSVSWYQQTPGQGLQFLFEYFSETQRNKGNFPGRFSGRQFSNSRSEMNVSTLELGDSALYLCASSPGGLAVTSSYEQYFGPGTRLTVT.

CDR3 in amino acids: CASSPNLGQVSSGNTIYF. The CDR3 bases are TGTGCCAGCAGTCCCAACCTAGGACAGGTCAGCTCTGGAAACACCATATATTTT. The rearrangement links TRBV28 to TRBJ1-3, with 7 bases matching TRBD1. V trimming: 5 bases; J trimming: 0 bases; junction bases outside the gene matches: 13. CDR1 is MDHEN and CDR2 is SYDVKM in the germline V gene. The CDR3 runs to 18 residues. The variable domain in full, with the rest retrieved from reference TRBV28 and TRBJ1-3, is DVKVTQSSRYLVKRTGEKVFLECVQDMDHENMFWYRQDPGLGLRLIYFSYDVKMKEKGDIPEGYSVSREKKERFSLILESASTNQTSMYLCASSPNLGQVSSGNTIYFGEGSWLTVV.

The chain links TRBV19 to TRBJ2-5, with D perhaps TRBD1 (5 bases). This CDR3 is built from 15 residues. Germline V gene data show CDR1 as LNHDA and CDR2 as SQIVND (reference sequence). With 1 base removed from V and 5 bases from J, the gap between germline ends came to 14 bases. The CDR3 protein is CASSIGGEPGETQYF. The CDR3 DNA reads TGTGCCAGTAGTATAGGGGGCGAACCCGGGGAGACCCAGTACTTC.

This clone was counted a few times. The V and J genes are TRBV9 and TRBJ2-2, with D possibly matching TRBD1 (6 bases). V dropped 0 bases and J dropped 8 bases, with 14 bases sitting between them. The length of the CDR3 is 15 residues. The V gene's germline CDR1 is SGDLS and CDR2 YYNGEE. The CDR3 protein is CASSVVAGAAGELFF. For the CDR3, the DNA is TGTGCCAGCAGCGTAGTAGCAGGGGCTGCGGGGGAGCTGTTTTTT.

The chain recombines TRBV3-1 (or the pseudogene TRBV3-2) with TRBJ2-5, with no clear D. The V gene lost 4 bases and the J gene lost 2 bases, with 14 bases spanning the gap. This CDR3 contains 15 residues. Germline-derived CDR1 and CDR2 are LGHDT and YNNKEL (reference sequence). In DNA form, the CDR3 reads TGTGCCAGCAGCCCCGGAGCACAACTACAAGAGACCCAGTACTTC. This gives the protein CASSPGAQLQETQYF.

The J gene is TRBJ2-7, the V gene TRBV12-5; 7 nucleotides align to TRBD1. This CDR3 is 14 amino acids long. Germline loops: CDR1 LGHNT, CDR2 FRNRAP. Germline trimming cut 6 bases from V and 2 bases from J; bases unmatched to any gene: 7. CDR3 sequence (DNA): TGTGCTAGTGGGACCCGACAGGGTCCCTACGAGCAGTACTTC. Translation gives CASGTRQGPYEQYF.